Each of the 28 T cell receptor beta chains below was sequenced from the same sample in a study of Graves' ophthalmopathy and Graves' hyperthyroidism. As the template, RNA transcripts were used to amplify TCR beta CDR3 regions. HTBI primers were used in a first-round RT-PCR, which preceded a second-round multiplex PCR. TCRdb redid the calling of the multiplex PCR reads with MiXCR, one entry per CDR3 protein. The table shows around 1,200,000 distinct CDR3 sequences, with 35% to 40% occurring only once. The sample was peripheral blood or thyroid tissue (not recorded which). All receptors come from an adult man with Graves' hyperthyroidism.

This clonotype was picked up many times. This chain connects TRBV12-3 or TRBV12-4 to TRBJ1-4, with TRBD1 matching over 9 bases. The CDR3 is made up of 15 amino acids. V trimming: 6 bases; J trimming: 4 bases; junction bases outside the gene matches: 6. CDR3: CASRRGTGLNEKLFF. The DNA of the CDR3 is TGTGCCAGCAGACGAGGGACAGGGCTTAATGAAAAACTGTTTTTT.

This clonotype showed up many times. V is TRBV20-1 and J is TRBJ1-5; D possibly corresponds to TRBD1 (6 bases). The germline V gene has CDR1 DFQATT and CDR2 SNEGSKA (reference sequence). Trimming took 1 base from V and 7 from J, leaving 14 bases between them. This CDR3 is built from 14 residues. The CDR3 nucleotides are TGCAGTGCTAGAGTCGACAGGTCGGGGCAGCCCCAGCATTTT. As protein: CSARVDRSGQPQHF.

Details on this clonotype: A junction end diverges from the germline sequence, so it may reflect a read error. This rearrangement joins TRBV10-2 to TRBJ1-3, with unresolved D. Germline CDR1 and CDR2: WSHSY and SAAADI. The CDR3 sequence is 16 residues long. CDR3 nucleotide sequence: TGTGCCAGCACCTCTCTGTGGGGAAAACCTGGAAACACCATATATTTT. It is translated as CASTSLWGKPGNTIYF.

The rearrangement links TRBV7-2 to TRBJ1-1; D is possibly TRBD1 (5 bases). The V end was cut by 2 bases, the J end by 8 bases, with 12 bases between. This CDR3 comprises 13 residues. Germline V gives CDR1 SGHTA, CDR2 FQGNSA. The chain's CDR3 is CASSLTEGQEAFF. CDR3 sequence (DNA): TGTGCCAGCAGCTTAACAGAAGGACAAGAAGCTTTCTTT.

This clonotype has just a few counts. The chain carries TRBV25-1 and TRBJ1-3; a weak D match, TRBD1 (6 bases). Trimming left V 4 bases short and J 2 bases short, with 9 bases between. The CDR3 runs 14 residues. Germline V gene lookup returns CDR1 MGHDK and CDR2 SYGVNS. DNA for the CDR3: TGTGCCAGCAGTGCTAGGACAGCTGGAAACACCATATATTTT. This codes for CASSARTAGNTIYF.

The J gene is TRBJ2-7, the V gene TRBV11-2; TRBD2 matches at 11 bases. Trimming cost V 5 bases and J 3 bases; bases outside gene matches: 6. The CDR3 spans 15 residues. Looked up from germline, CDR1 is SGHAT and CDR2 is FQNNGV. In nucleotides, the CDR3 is TGTGCCAGCAGCATCACTAGCGGGGGCTTCTACGAGCAGTACTTC. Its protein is CASSITSGGFYEQYF.

The CDR3 coding sequence is TGTGCCAGCAGTCCTCAAGAGGCGATCAATCAGCCCCAGCATTTT. Translation gives CASSPQEAINQPQHF. V gene TRBV12-3 or TRBV12-4 combines with J gene TRBJ1-5; D not certain. V lost 5 bases and J lost 3, with 14 bases in between. The CDR3 has 15 residues.

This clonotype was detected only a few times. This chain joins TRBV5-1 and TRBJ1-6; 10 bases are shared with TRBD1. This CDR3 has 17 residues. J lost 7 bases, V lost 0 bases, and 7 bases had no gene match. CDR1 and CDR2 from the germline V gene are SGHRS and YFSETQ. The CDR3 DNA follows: TGCGCCAGCAGCTTGGACCCGACAGGGGGCAGAAATTCACCCCTCCACTTT. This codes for CASSLDPTGGRNSPLHF.

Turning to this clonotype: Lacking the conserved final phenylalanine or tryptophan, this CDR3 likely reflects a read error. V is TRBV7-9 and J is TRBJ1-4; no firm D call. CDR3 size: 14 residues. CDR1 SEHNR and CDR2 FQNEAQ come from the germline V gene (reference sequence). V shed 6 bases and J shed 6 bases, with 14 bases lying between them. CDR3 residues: CASSPSPVDEKLFY. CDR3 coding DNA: TGTGCCAGCAGTCCTAGCCCCGTCGATGAAAAACTGTTTTAT.

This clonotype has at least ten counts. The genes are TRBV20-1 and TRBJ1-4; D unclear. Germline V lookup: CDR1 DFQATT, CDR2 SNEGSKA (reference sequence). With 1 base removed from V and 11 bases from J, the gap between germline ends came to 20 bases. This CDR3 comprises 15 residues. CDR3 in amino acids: CSARVAREFSEKLFF. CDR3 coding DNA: TGCAGTGCTAGAGTCGCGAGGGAGTTCTCGGAGAAACTGTTTTTT.

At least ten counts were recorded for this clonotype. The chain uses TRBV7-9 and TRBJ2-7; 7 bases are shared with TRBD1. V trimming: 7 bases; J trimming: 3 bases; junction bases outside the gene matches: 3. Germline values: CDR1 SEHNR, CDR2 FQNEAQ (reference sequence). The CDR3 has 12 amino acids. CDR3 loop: CASKTGNYEQYF. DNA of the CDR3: TGTGCCAGCAAGACAGGGAACTACGAGCAGTACTTC.

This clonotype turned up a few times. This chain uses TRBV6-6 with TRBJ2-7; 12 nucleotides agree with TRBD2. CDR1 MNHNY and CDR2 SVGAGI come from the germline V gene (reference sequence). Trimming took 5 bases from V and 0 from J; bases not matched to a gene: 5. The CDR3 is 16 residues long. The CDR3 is CASSGTSGLNSYEQYF. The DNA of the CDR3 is TGTGCCAGCAGTGGGACTAGCGGGCTTAACTCCTACGAGCAGTACTTC.

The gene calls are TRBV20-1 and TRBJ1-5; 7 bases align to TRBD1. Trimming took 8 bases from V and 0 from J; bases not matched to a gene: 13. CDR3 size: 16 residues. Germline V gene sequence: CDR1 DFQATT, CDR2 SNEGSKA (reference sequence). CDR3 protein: CSRRGGDSYSNQPQHF. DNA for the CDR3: TGCAGTAGAAGAGGGGGGGACAGTTATAGCAATCAGCCCCAGCATTTT.

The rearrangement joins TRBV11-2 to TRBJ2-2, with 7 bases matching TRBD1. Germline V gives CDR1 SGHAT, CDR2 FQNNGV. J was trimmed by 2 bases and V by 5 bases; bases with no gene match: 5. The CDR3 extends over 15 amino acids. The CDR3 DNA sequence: TGTGCCAGCAGCGCAAACAGGGGAAACACCGGGGAGCTGTTTTTT. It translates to CASSANRGNTGELFF.

CDR3 in amino acids: CAISTQGANVLTF. The CDR3 nucleotides are TGTGCCATCAGTACACAGGGGGCCAACGTCCTGACTTTC. The V and J genes are TRBV10-3 and TRBJ2-6, with D hard to call. The CDR3 spans 13 residues. CDR1 and CDR2 from the germline V gene are ENHRY and SYGVKD. V was shortened by 5 bases and J by 4 bases, with 6 bases between the two germline ends.

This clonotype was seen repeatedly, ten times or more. The CDR3 is CAISESGDRGVSPLHF. CDR3 bases: TGTGCCATCAGTGAGTCAGGAGACAGGGGCGTCTCACCCCTCCACTTT. The J gene is TRBJ1-6, the V gene TRBV10-3; 8 bases are shared with TRBD1. The CDR3 has 16 amino acids. V lost 0 bases and J lost 10; bases outside the gene matches: 8. Germline V gene data show CDR1 as ENHRY and CDR2 as SYGVKD.

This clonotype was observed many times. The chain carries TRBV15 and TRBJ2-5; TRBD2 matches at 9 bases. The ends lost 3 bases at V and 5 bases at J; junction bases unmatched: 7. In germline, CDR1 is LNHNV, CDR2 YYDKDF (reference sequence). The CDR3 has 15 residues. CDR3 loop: CATSRNSGRWETQYF. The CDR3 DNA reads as TGTGCCACCAGCAGGAATAGCGGGAGATGGGAGACCCAGTACTTC.

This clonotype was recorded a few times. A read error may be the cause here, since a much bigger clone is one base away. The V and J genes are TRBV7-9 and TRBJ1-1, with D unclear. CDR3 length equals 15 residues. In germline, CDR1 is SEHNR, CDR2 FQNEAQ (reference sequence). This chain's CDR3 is CVSSPTVGVNTEAFF. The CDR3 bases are TGTGTCAGCAGCCCCACCGTAGGAGTGAACACTGAAGCTTTCTTT.

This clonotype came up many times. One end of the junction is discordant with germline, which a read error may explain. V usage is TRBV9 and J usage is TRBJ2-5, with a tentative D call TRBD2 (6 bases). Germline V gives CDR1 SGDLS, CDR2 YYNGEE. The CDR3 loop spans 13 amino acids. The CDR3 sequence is CASSVQGGETQYF. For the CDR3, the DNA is TGCGCCAGCAGTGTCCAGGGAGGAGAGACCCAGTACTTC.

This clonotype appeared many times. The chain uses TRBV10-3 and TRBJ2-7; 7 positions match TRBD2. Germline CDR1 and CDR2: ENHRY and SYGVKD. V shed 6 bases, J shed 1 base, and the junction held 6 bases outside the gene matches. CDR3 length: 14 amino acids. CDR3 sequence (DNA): TGTGCCATCAGGGGAGGGGTAGGATCCTACGAGCAGTACTTC. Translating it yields CAIRGGVGSYEQYF.

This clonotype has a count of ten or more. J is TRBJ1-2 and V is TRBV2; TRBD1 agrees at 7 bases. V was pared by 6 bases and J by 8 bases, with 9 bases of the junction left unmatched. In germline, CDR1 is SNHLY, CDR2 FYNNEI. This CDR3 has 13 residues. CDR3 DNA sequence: TGTGCCAGCAGAATCGGACAGGCTGGGGGCTACACCTTC. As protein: CASRIGQAGGYTF.

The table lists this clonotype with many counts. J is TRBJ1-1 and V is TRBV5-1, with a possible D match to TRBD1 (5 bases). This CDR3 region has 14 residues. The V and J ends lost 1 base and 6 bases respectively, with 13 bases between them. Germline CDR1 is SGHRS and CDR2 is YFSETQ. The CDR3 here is CASSLSTGGPEAFF. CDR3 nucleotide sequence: TGCGCCAGCAGCTTGTCTACAGGAGGGCCTGAAGCTTTCTTT.

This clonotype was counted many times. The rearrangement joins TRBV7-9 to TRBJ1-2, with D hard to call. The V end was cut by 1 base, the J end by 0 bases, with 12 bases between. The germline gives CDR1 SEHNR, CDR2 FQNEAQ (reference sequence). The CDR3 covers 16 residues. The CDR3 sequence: CASSLVADRANYGYTF. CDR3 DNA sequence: TGTGCCAGCAGCTTAGTGGCCGACCGCGCTAACTATGGCTACACCTTC.

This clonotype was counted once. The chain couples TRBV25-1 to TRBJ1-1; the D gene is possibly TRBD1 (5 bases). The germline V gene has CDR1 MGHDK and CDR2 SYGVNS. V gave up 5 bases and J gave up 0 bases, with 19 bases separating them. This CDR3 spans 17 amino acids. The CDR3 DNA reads TGTGCCAGCAGTTTATGGCAGGGCGGTGAGGTGAACACTGAAGCTTTCTTT. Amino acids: CASSLWQGGEVNTEAFF.

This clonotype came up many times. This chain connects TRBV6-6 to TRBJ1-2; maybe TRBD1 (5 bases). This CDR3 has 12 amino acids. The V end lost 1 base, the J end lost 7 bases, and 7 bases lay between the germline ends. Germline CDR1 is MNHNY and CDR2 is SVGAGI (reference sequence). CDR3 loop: CASSYLGAGYTF. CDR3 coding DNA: TGTGCCAGCAGTTACTTAGGGGCTGGCTACACCTTC.

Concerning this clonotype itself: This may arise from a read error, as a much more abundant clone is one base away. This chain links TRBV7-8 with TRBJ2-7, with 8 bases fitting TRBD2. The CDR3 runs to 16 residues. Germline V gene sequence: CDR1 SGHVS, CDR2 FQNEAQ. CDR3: CSSSLSPVRGANEQYF. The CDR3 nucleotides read TGTTCCAGCAGCTTATCTCCGGTGCGGGGGGCGAACGAGCAGTACTTC.

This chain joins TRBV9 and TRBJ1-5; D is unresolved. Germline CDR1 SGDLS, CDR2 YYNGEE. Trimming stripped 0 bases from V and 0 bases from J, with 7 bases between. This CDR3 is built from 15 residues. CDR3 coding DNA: TGTGCCAGCAGCGTAGGCCAGAGTAGCAATCAGCCCCAGCATTTT. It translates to CASSVGQSSNQPQHF.

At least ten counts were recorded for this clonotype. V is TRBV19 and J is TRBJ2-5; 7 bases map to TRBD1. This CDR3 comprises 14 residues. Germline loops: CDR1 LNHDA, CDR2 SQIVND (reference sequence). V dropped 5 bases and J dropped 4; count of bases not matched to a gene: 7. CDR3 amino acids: CASSLAPGGETQYF. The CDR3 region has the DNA TGTGCCAGTAGTCTAGCACCAGGGGGAGAGACCCAGTACTTC.